This T cell receptor beta chain originates from a study of T cell repertoires in cytomegalovirus infection (dated by TCRdb to about 2019). Background on the whole study: The HLA type of each donor mattered for the analysis, because public TCR beta signatures pointed to carriage of CMV infection along with the matching HLA type. Broad study findings and their caveats: The ex vivo response was dominated by HLA-C-restricted CMV-specific TCR beta clonotypes, and the single most frequent clonotype in two of eight donors was supplied by these HLA-C-restricted clonotypes. Cumulative frequency of public TCR beta family members discriminated carriers of CMV infection plus the relevant HLA type in this cohort and an independent roughly 330-donor cohort.

This clonotype was detected ten times or more. The antigen this receptor binds is unknown. There are no base qualities to consult, and no much larger clone falls within one base. The CDR3 runs 14 residues from the cysteine to the phenylalanine. Only the CDR3 DNA stays, 42 bases, in frame from base 1. Deletion took 3 bases off V and 0 bases off J, with a span of 7 bases between the germline ends. Reading the germline V gene gives CDR1 SGHTA and CDR2 FQGNSA. Sequencing used an Illumina HiSeq 1500. In TCRdb, the public reads were trimmed at Q25 with fastp and aligned with MiXCR, with productive beta chains retained. Merged by CDR3 protein, the rows form single entries marked with the most common genes and DNA. The sample table records nearly 550,000 distinct CDR3 sequences; 16% of these occur just once. The ten largest clones take up approximately 24% of the sample.

This TCR was recovered from a human donor in good health (CMV status not recorded). Some clones in this sample may be carry-over from other donors' samples. The sequenced material came from CD8+ T cells from PBMCs. Recombination joined TRBV7-2 with TRBJ2-3; TRBD2 might be the D gene, on 5 matching bases. The CDR3 in this case is CASSLGESTDTQYF. The nucleotides are TGTGCCAGCAGCTTGGGAGAGAGCACAGATACGCAGTATTTT.